This TCR beta chain is from a study of breast tumors, draining lymph nodes, adjacent tissues. Many counts were recorded for this clonotype. Its antigen remains unidentified. Breast cancer patients provided tissue from their axillary draining lymph nodes. One entry per CDR3 protein results from TCRdb running MiXCR on the multiplex PCR reads. The sample gives fewer than 200,000 distinct CDR3 sequences, 30% to 35% of which show up once; 4% to 5.5% is in the top ten. Findings and limits, study-wide: The lymph node origin of tumor T cells was framed as consistent with a hypothesis, not demonstrated. Luminal-like breast cancer showed significantly greater tumor-nontumor repertoire similarity than basal-like breast cancer did. Compared with lymph nodes, tumors were less diverse; compared with nontumor tissue, more. Data fit most tumor T cells coming from lymph node, expanding in tumor.

This TCR was recovered from a female donor with breast cancer. Some clones in this sample may be carry-over from other donors' samples. Sequenced material: axillary lymph node tissue.

The CDR3 DNA follows: TGTGCCAGCAGCCAAACGACAGGGCTGTCTGGAAACACCATATATTTT. This encodes CASSQTTGLSGNTIYF. The V gene is TRBV14, the J gene TRBJ1-3; 7 nucleotides align to TRBD1. Germline CDR1 and CDR2: SGHDN and FVKESK. The CDR3 has 16 amino acids. The ends lost 2 bases at V and 1 base at J; junction bases unmatched: 5.